The present T cell receptor (beta chain) was sequenced within a study of blood T cell repertoires in COVID-19. The CDR3 totals 14 residues. V was shortened by 4 bases and J by 0 bases, with 9 bases between the two germline ends. The germline V gene encodes CDR1 LGHNT and CDR2 FRNRAP. This table comes from immunoSEQ multiplex PCR, and its TCRdb copy is limited to in-frame clones, with some not included. The sample has about 140,000 clones; 85% are singletons. This clone was seen a few times. The material sequenced was peripheral blood. The J gene is TRBJ1-1, the V gene TRBV12-5; D gene ambiguous. This TCR was recovered from a man aged 45-60 years with acute or convalescent COVID-19. CDR3 region: CASGSEGLNTEAFF. The CDR3 coding sequence is TGTGCTAGTGGTTCCGAGGGTTTGAACACTGAAGCTTTCTTT.